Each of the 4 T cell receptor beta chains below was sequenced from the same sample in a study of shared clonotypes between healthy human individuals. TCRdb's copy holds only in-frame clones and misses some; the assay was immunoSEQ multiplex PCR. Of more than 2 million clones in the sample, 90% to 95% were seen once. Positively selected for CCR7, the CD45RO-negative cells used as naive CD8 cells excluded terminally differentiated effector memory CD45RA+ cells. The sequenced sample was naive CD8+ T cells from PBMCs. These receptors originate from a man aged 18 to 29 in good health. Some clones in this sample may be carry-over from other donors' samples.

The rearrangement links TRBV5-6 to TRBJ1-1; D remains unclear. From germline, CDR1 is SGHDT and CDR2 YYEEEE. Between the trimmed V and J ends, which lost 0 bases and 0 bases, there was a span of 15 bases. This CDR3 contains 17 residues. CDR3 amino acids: CASSLASGFHMNTEAFF. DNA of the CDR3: TGTGCCAGCAGCTTGGCCTCAGGATTCCATATGAACACTGAAGCTTTCTTT.

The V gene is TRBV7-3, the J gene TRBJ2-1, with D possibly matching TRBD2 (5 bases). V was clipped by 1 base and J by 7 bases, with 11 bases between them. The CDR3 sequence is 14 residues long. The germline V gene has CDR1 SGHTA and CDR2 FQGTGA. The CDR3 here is CASSLSRTRNEQFF. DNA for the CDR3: TGTGCCAGCAGCTTAAGCCGTACTAGGAATGAGCAGTTCTTC.

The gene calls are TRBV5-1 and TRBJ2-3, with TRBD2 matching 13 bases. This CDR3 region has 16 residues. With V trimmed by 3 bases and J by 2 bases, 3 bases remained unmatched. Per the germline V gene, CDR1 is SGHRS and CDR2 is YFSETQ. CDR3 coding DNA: TGCGCCAGCAGCTGGGGACTAGCGGGGAACACAGATACGCAGTATTTT. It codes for CASSWGLAGNTDTQYF.

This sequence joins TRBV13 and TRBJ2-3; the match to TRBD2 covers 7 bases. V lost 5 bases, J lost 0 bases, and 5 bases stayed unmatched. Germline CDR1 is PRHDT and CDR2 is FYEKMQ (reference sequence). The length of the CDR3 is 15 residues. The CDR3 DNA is TGTGCCAGCAGCCTTAGCGGGTATAGCACAGATACGCAGTATTTT. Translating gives CASSLSGYSTDTQYF.